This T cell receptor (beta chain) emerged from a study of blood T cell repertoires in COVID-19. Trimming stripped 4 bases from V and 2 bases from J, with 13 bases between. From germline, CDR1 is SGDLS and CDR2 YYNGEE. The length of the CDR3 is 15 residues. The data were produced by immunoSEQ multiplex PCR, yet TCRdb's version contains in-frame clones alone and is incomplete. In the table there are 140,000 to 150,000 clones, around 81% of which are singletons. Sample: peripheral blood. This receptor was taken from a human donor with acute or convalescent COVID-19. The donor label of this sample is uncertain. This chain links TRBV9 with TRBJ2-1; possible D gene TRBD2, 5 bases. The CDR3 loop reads CASSSRQTTYNEQFF. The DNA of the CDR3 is TGTGCCAGCAGCTCCCGGCAGACTACCTACAATGAGCAGTTCTTC.